This T cell receptor beta chain appears in the sequencing data of a study of tumor and adjacent non-tumor tissue in lung cancer. Study information: Patients were aged about 30 to 80, around ten men and roughly five women, stage I to III. On average, productive TCRbeta reads reached about 4.17 million per sample.

RNA was extracted from bulk tissue without any cell sorting. Distant lung tissue was collected more than 3 cm away from the tumor edge. Three rounds of nested PCR, following a modified ARM-PCR protocol, produced the TCRbeta library. TCRdb reprocessed the multiplex PCR reads via MiXCR and lists one record per CDR3 protein. In the table there are around 100,000 distinct CDR3 sequences, around three fifths of which are singletons. Study-level points and caveats: Higher tumor TCR diversity was associated with shorter survival. TCR diversity was significantly greater in tumor than normal lung tissue.

The CDR3 is 13 amino acids. Per the germline V gene, CDR1 is SGHAT and CDR2 is FQDESV (reference sequence). This clonotype has more than one count but fewer than ten. Its antigen is unknown. One junction end disagrees with the germline gene, perhaps due to a read error. Sequencing was carried out using distant non-tumor lung tissue. V gene TRBV11-1 combines with J gene TRBJ2-5, with a tentative D call TRBD2 (7 bases). This receptor was identified in a man aged 30 to 39 with non-small cell lung cancer. CDR3 loop: CVSSGTFQETQYF. CDR3 in DNA: TGTGTCAGCAGCGGGACATTTCAAGAGACCCAGTACTTC.